This T cell receptor (beta chain) was sequenced for a study of response to subunit inactivated influenza vaccine. Findings of the study overall: It was the authors' suggestion that each seasonal influenza vaccination recruits few new T cells.

TCRdb redid the calling of the RT-PCR reads with MiXCR, one entry per CDR3 protein. The data show 290,000 or so distinct CDR3 sequences, over 20% seen once. As regards this clonotype: Its antigen is not identified.

Germline values: CDR1 SGHVS, CDR2 FQNEAQ. CDR3 length: 18 amino acids. With 1 base clipped from V and 5 bases from J, the junction kept 13 bases outside the gene matches. This receptor was taken from a man aged 50 to 75 who received an inactivated influenza vaccine. The chain links TRBV7-8 to TRBJ2-5; the match to TRBD2 covers 10 bases. The material was PBMCs from blood, obtained about 20 months after vaccination. CDR3 in DNA: TGTGCCAGCAGCTTAGATAGGATTAGCGGGAGGCGTGCGGAGACCCAGTACTTC. This gives the protein CASSLDRISGRRAETQYF.